The 13 T cell receptor beta chains listed next were all sequenced from one sample in a study of shared clonotypes between healthy human individuals. The data were produced by immunoSEQ multiplex PCR, yet TCRdb's version contains in-frame clones alone and is incomplete. The sample has 2 million to 3 million clones; approximately 93% are singletons. Sequenced sample: naive CD4+ T cells from PBMCs. As for subset: CD45RA+ positively selected. The receptors shown here come from a man between 18 and 29 years old in good health. Some clones in this sample may be carry-over from other donors' samples.

The gene calls are TRBV7-2 and TRBJ1-1, with unresolved D. Trimming cost V 5 bases and J 1 base, with 14 bases left between them. The CDR3 runs to 15 residues. Looked up from germline, CDR1 is SGHTA and CDR2 is FQGNSA. Written as DNA, the CDR3 is TGTGCCAGCAGCGACGACGGGCACCCGAACACTGAAGCTTTCTTT. Translation: CASSDDGHPNTEAFF.

The rearrangement joins TRBV10-3 to TRBJ2-5, with 10 bases matching TRBD2. V lost 3 bases and J lost 7; bases outside the gene matches: 11. CDR3 length equals 16 residues. Germline CDR1 reads ENHRY; CDR2 reads SYGVKD. The CDR3 DNA follows: TGTGCCATCAGTGACATAAGCGGGAGGGCCTTGAGGACCCAGTACTTC. Its protein product is CAISDISGRALRTQYF.

Of note for this clone: Within the sample, other DNA sequences also encode this same CDR3. The chain is built from TRBV11-3 and TRBJ2-3, with a weak D call TRBD1 (6 bases). The CDR3 spans 15 residues. Trimming stripped 0 bases from V and 0 bases from J, with 7 bases between. Germline CDR1 is SGHNT and CDR2 is YENEEA. CDR3 region: CASSLDGQSTDTQYF. CDR3 in DNA: TGTGCCAGCAGCTTAGATGGACAGAGCACAGATACGCAGTATTTT.

This chain links TRBV18 with TRBJ1-4, with 10 bases matching TRBD1. Germline V gene sequence: CDR1 KGHSH, CDR2 LQKENI. The length of the CDR3 is 14 residues. Trimming cost V 4 bases and J 13 bases; bases outside gene matches: 9. The CDR3 here is CASSLNRDRGGLFF. CDR3 DNA: TGTGCCAGCTCACTTAACCGGGACAGGGGAGGACTGTTTTTT.

J is TRBJ1-1 and V is TRBV18; 9 nucleotides match TRBD1. The CDR3 is made up of 13 amino acids. Germline CDR1 and CDR2: KGHSH and LQKENI. V shed 5 bases, J shed 5 bases, and the junction held 3 bases outside the gene matches. CDR3 region: CASSWTGETEAFF. The CDR3 DNA reads as TGTGCCAGCTCATGGACAGGGGAAACTGAAGCTTTCTTT.

J is TRBJ1-4 and V is TRBV29-1; a weak D match, TRBD1 (5 bases). There are 12 residues in the CDR3. Germline V gene lookup returns CDR1 SQVTM and CDR2 ANQGSEA. The ends were cut back, 4 bases at V and 6 bases at J, with 9 bases in the middle. The CDR3 protein is CSVVLGDEKLFF. The DNA for the CDR3 is TGCAGCGTTGTGCTGGGGGATGAAAAACTGTTTTTT.

The CDR3 DNA reads as TGTGCCAGCAGTCGTGGGGGAGGCGCCTACAATGAGCAGTTCTTC. It translates to CASSRGGGAYNEQFF. The rearrangement links TRBV28 to TRBJ2-1, with D tentatively TRBD2 (6 bases). Trimming shortened V by 5 bases and J by 2 bases, and 13 bases separated the two germline ends. The CDR3 has 15 amino acids. Germline CDR1 MDHEN, CDR2 SYDVKM.

The gene calls are TRBV9 and TRBJ2-2; D is perhaps TRBD2 (6 bases). V was shortened by 6 bases and J by 3 bases, with 15 bases between the two germline ends. The CDR3 spans 15 residues. From germline, CDR1 is SGDLS and CDR2 YYNGEE. CDR3 nucleotide sequence: TGTGCCAGCAAGCCGTTCGGGAGTGACACCGGGGAGCTGTTTTTT. It specifies CASKPFGSDTGELFF.

The J gene is TRBJ2-5, the V gene TRBV9; tentative D call: TRBD2 (5 bases). The V and J ends lost 7 bases and 1 base respectively, with 14 bases between them. This CDR3 is built from 14 residues. Germline V gene sequence: CDR1 SGDLS, CDR2 YYNGEE. CDR3 amino acids: CASSGGSSQETQYF. CDR3 nucleotide sequence: TGTGCCAGCTCCGGTGGGAGCTCCCAAGAGACCCAGTACTTC.

The J gene is TRBJ2-7, the V gene TRBV29-1; 9 bases line up with TRBD1. The CDR3 runs to 14 residues. CDR1 and CDR2 from the germline V gene are SQVTM and ANQGSEA. The trim removed 4 bases at V and 3 bases at J, leaving 7 bases unmatched. In DNA, the CDR3 is TGCAGCGTTGCAACAGGGGGCGCGCTCTACGAGCAGTACTTC. It encodes CSVATGGALYEQYF.

The table lists this clone with a few counts. This chain uses TRBV7-2 with TRBJ2-3; 7 bases map to TRBD2. The V gene end was trimmed by 5 bases and the J gene end by 6 bases; junction bases not matched to a gene: 11. Germline-derived CDR1 and CDR2 are SGHTA and FQGNSA. The CDR3 spans 15 residues. The CDR3 here is CASSHWGEGPDTQYF. CDR3 nucleotide sequence: TGTGCCAGCAGCCATTGGGGGGAGGGCCCGGATACGCAGTATTTT.

The chain links TRBV19 to TRBJ1-4, with D possibly being TRBD1 (5 bases). The germline gives CDR1 LNHDA, CDR2 SQIVND (reference sequence). The CDR3 sequence is 12 residues long. V lost 9 bases to trimming and J lost 7 bases, with 12 bases between them. CDR3 nucleotide sequence: TGTGCCAGCGCGGCGGGGCGTGAAAAACTGTTTTTT. Translated: CASAAGREKLFF.

This chain connects TRBV4-1 to TRBJ1-2; possibly TRBD1 for D (5 bases). The CDR3 is 18 amino acids. Trimming stripped 1 base from V and 0 bases from J, with 18 bases between. In germline, CDR1 is MGHRA, CDR2 YSYEKL. The CDR3: CASSQGFWSQGTNYGYTF. CDR3 in DNA: TGCGCCAGCAGCCAAGGTTTTTGGTCCCAGGGTACTAACTATGGCTACACCTTC.